Listed here are 13 T cell receptor beta chains from one sample, sequenced in a study of blood T cells in healthy people across ages. Alongside a J-beta primer mix, a sample-barcoded 5' primer served in a second PCR lasting about 7 to 11 cycles. TCRdb used MiXCR to reprocess the 5' RACE reads, holding one entry per CDR3 protein. The data contain about 1 million distinct CDR3 sequences, over 35% of them singletons. Sequencing used blood. The origin of the receptors is a woman aged 60-75 years in good health.

This clonotype was detected a few times. The CDR3 DNA follows: TGCAGTGCTAGCCCTAGGGGGAATCAGCCCCAGCATTTT. It codes for CSASPRGNQPQHF. The V and J genes are TRBV20-1 and TRBJ1-5, with D possibly matching TRBD1 (6 bases). The germline V gene encodes CDR1 DFQATT and CDR2 SNEGSKA (reference sequence). V lost 3 bases, J lost 4 bases, and 10 bases lay in between. The CDR3 runs to 13 residues.

The J gene is TRBJ2-4, the V gene TRBV20-1; the match to TRBD2 covers 9 bases. TRBJ2-7 explains the end of the DNA better; the J call may be wrong. This CDR3 contains 15 residues. The germline V gene encodes CDR1 DFQATT and CDR2 SNEGSKA (reference sequence). The CDR3 bases are TGCAGTGCTAGAGATTTAACTAGCGGGCCCTACGAGCAGTACTTC. Amino acid sequence: CSARDLTSGPYEQYF.

This clonotype was seen a few times. This chain connects TRBV28 to TRBJ2-2; D gene uncertain. The CDR3 consists of 11 residues. In germline, CDR1 is MDHEN, CDR2 SYDVKM. V was shortened by 7 bases and J by 8 bases, with 8 bases between the two germline ends. CDR3 residues: CASTLGGELFF. DNA for the CDR3: TGTGCCAGCACCCTGGGTGGGGAGCTGTTTTTT.

CDR3 nucleotides: TGTGCCTGGAGTTACCCGGGACAGGGCAGACTAGCGGGAGAGGTTGGAACGCAGTATTTT. Translation: CAWSYPGQGRLAGEVGTQYF. The rearrangement uses TRBV30 and TRBJ2-3, with 12 bases matching TRBD2. CDR1 is GTSNPN, CDR2 SVGIG, per germline (reference sequence). There are 20 residues in the CDR3. Unmatched junction bases numbered 24, after V lost 2 bases and J lost 9 bases.

This clonotype was counted only a few times. As DNA, the CDR3 is TGCAGTGCCCCCCTGCGGCAAGAGACCCAGTACTTC. Translating it yields CSAPLRQETQYF. The chain uses TRBV20-1 and TRBJ2-5; D remains ambiguous. Germline lookup yields CDR1 DFQATT and CDR2 SNEGSKA (reference sequence). The CDR3 has 12 amino acids. Trimming took 6 bases from V and 2 from J, leaving 10 bases between them.

This clonotype appeared many times. J is TRBJ2-5 and V is TRBV10-3, with D possibly TRBD1 on 5 matching bases. V dropped 6 bases and J dropped 5 bases, with 7 bases sitting between them. The CDR3 contains 11 residues. Germline CDR1 is ENHRY and CDR2 is SYGVKD. Written as DNA, the CDR3 is TGTGCCATCAGGGGGCTGGAGACCCAGTACTTC. This translates into CAIRGLETQYF.

The chain links TRBV6-1 to TRBJ1-1; maybe TRBD1 (5 bases). CDR3 length: 17 amino acids. V was clipped by 2 bases and J by 3 bases, with 19 bases between them. Germline V gene sequence: CDR1 MNHNS, CDR2 SASEGT. The CDR3 DNA reads TGTGCCAGCAGTGAACCTCTGAGGACATCCCGGGACACTGAAGCTTTCTTT. Translating it yields CASSEPLRTSRDTEAFF.

The chain uses TRBV5-1 and TRBJ2-7; TRBD2 is a possible D gene (6 bases). The assigned J gene may be wrong: the sequence end matches TRBJ2-5 better. The CDR3 length is 14 residues. Looked up from germline, CDR1 is SGHRS and CDR2 is YFSETQ. The CDR3, as DNA: TGCGCCAGCACCCAATTGACTAGTTCCCAGACCCAGTACTTC. This gives the protein CASTQLTSSQTQYF.

Remarks on this clonotype: One end of the junction varies from germline; a read error may be responsible. J is TRBJ2-1 and V is TRBV15; 10 bases map to TRBD2. The CDR3 spans 16 residues. Looked up from germline, CDR1 is LNHNV and CDR2 is YYDKDF (reference sequence). CDR3 residues: CATSHRLAGVSDERFF. CDR3 bases: TGTGCCACCAGCCATAGGCTAGCGGGAGTTTCGGATGAGCGGTTCTTC.

This clonotype was counted only a few times. V gene TRBV7-9 combines with J gene TRBJ2-7; TRBD2 matches 10 bases. The V and J ends lost 0 bases and 6 bases, in that order; junction bases with no gene match: 14. The CDR3 runs 18 residues. Germline values: CDR1 SEHNR, CDR2 FQNEAQ (reference sequence). The CDR3 is CASSLASLSSGSWGEQYF. DNA for the CDR3: TGTGCCAGCAGCTTAGCCTCCCTATCTAGCGGGAGTTGGGGCGAGCAGTACTTC.

CDR3 coding DNA: TGCAGTGCTCCCTCGGGATCTGGAAACACCATATATTTT. Its translation is CSAPSGSGNTIYF. The chain carries TRBV20-1 and TRBJ1-3; D is ambiguous. Germline CDR1 reads DFQATT; CDR2 reads SNEGSKA (reference sequence). The CDR3 is made up of 13 amino acids. Trimming left V 5 bases short and J 1 base short, with 9 bases between.

This sequence joins TRBV27 and TRBJ2-1; D is possibly TRBD2 (5 bases). This CDR3 has 14 amino acids. V lost 3 bases, J lost 6 bases, and 12 bases lay in between. CDR1 is MNHEY, CDR2 SMNVEV, per germline (reference sequence). The CDR3 loop reads CASSLAGFRNEQFF. As DNA, the CDR3 is TGTGCCAGCAGTTTGGCGGGCTTCCGCAATGAGCAGTTCTTC.

Concerning this clonotype: A read error may account for a junction end that differs from germline. The chain joins TRBV11-2 to TRBJ2-1; 12 bases are a match to TRBD2. Germline V gene sequence: CDR1 SGHAT, CDR2 FQNNGV. This CDR3 is built from 15 residues. The CDR3 DNA reads TGTGCCAACAGCTATCGACTAGCGGGAGTTGGCGAGCAGTTCTTC. Its translation is CANSYRLAGVGEQFF.